This record looks at one TCR beta chain sequence and its context. Its antigen remains undetermined. No clone much larger than this one lies a single base away; base qualities are absent. This record comes from a study of cytomegalovirus exposure and HLA in healthy donors (dated by TCRdb to the late 2010s). A note on the overall study: An earlier analysis of around 600 of the donors reported 250 to 350 Gb of sequence data and 100 million to 130 million unique TCR beta sequences from about 200 million T cells. In a later analysis, previously published TCR beta repertoires from more than 500 donors were re-analyzed and high-resolution HLA genotyping was added so that TCR occurrence patterns could be studied. Rather than drawing on any new phenotypic data, the later analysis identified candidate immune exposures from TCR beta sequences and the way those sequences occurred across donors. Class I and class II HLA loci were covered by the typing at four-digit resolution. On average, around 240,000 unique TCR beta nucleotide sequences were sequenced per donor among a few hundred genotyped donors of the cohort, with roughly 19% of those sequences being non-productive. A separate validation cohort of approximately 130 different subjects was used in addition to the 666-subject first cohort. To decide whether each TCR beta V gene segment behaved as functional or pseudogenic, an earlier analysis of fewer than 750 of the donors relied on high-throughput TCR beta sequencing. To predict cytomegalovirus infection status, the study brought together high-throughput TCR immunosequencing, statistical association of individual TCRs with disease status, and machine learning. Typing coverage differed by locus: A, B, C, DRB1 and DQB1 were typed in roughly 620-640 donors, DQA1 in about 510, DPA1 in around 580, and DPB1 in 450 to 490. An early release covering over 500 HLA-typed donors comprised approximately 300 gigabases of sequencing data and approximately 85 million unique TCR sequences. The T cell repertoires of several hundred subjects were profiled by immunosequencing and related to cytomegalovirus serostatus. The genetic ancestry cluster associated with self-reported Caucasian donors included around 76% of the 398 genotyped donors. Every discovery cohort repertoire had been produced on one sequencing platform. Donor age, sex, ethnicity and CMV serostatus were compiled alongside the repertoire data. Because of strong linkage in the cohort, a few DR-DQ haplotypes were treated as single units for association and clustering. Genome-wide SNP genotypes for about 60% of the roughly 700 donors were used in a later genetic analysis, which treated that subset as a discovery cohort. The aim of the study was to test whether cataloging public T cell receptors could identify signatures of past pathogen exposure. The paper's findings and limits, for the study overall: A later analysis associated 16,951 TCR beta sequences with specific HLA alleles at a false discovery rate of 0.05. According to a later analysis, parvovirus B19, influenza, CMV and Epstein-Barr virus appeared linked to several top co-occurrence clusters. In vitro tests confirmed that a few of the cytomegalovirus-associated TCR beta chains recognize cytomegalovirus antigens. A later analysis found that TCR association rates varied across HLA loci, with DRB1 alleles showing the most associated TCRs and HLA-C alleles the fewest. Across donors, most TCR sequences were observed very rarely, whereas some public TCRs were present in many individuals. An earlier analysis of several hundred of the donors showed that most TCR beta V segments appeared in productive rearrangements either about 87% or about 30% of the time, which broadly matched IMGT annotations. The authors suggested that the approach could potentially be extended to other disease states and immunological phenotypes. In this cohort, only TCR beta chains were sequenced, and detectable features were limited by the absence of alpha or paired-chain data. Correlated functional status among segregating V segments might reflect linkage disequilibrium, but an unknown experimental factor could not be ruled out. Some IMGT-functional V segments, including TRBV6-2 and TRBV6-3, could not be distinguished by the 87-base-pair reads and were therefore excluded. A later genetic analysis reported fewer N-insertions in productive TCRs among donors in an Asian-associated ancestry cluster than the roughly 640-donor mean. A further reported finding was that TCR beta sequences accurately predicted the HLA-A and HLA-B alleles for most subjects in the first cohort. HLA typing was unavailable for some donors at each locus, so association tests used only the typed subset. A later analysis found that most CMV-associated TCR beta chains appeared HLA-restricted, with HLA associations seemingly driven largely by CMV exposure. In both the original and validation cohorts, the classifier was reported to diagnose cytomegalovirus status with high specificity and sensitivity. In a later analysis, HLA-associated TCR beta chains showed more clonal expansion and lower generation probabilities than non-associated chains that were equally common. The study gave a list of roughly 150 TCR beta chains associated with cytomegalovirus. Presence/absence analyses assumed roughly uniform sequencing depth across donors, an assumption that may not hold. A cluster of highly shared sequence variants was judged likely to be a technical artifact of the sequencing pipeline. In a later genetic analysis, a missense DCLRE1C variant was associated with V-gene and J-gene trimming of TCR beta chains, and the association was replicated in an independent cohort. When HLA alleles, especially DR and DQ, strongly co-occurred, attributing TCR associations to individual alleles was difficult. For the cohort, immune exposure information was limited to CMV serostatus. Because counts were too low, roughly 18 rarely observed V segments, including chromosome 9 orphons, were left out of the earlier analysis of roughly 600 of the donors.

In total, roughly 670 healthy bone marrow donors made up the cohort. At the time of sampling, every cohort member was nominally healthy, though immune exposures that went unrecorded were likely present. The donor tested CMV seropositive and was one of the 289 seropositive cohort members. A peripheral blood sample was provided by each donor, and peripheral blood mononuclear cells were used for TCR beta sequencing. Genomic DNA extraction from the blood cell samples was performed with the Qiagen DNeasy Blood Extraction Kit. Germline trimming amounts to 1 base on V and 4 bases on J, with 6 as the count of junction bases outside the gene matches. The germline V gene supplies CDR1 SGDLS and CDR2 YYNGEE. Including the terminal cysteine and phenylalanine, the CDR3 comprises 16 residues. The read is trimmed to its CDR3 DNA, 48 bases read in frame from base 1. Preparation of the library involved the immunoSEQ multiplex PCR assay. The multiplex PCR relied on a mix of 60 forward primers for TCR Vbeta segments and 13 reverse primers for TCR Jbeta segments. The CDR3 region of rearranged TCR beta genes was amplified from genomic DNA with a multiplex PCR assay. The Illumina HiSeq System was used to sequence the amplified TCR beta libraries as 87-base-pair reads. In the original analysis: A later analysis tallied 75 million to 95 million unique TCR beta chains across the 610 or so repertoires, and around 10 million of those chains were shared by two or more donors. To remove PCR and sequencing errors, raw reads were error-corrected and collapsed into unique sequences using a nearest-neighbor algorithm that merged closely related sequences. CDR3 sequences were aligned to IMGT reference sequences to assign V, D and J gene segments. For a sequence to be retained, a match of at least six nucleotides was required to both a V gene segment and a J gene segment. A rearrangement counted as productive if the CDR3 had no stop codons and remained in frame with V and J, and every other rearrangement counted as non-productive. Following IMGT convention, CDR3 was defined as the stretch from the second conserved V-encoded cysteine to the conserved J-encoded phenylalanine. In an earlier analysis of around 540 of the donors, sequences lacking an unambiguous match to a single V gene segment were excluded. An earlier analysis of 587 of the donors called V segments functional above 56.7% productive rearrangements and segregating when the between-donor standard deviation exceeded 5%. A statistical classification framework was developed to diagnose cytomegalovirus status using the catalog of TCR beta chain sequences. V and J gene assignment, in a later analysis, came from comparing TCR nucleotide sequences with IMGT/GENE-DB human TR gene sequences. A later analysis assigned CDR3 sequences and most-parsimonious VDJ recombination scenarios with the TCRdist pipeline. In a later analysis, every TCR beta chain was defined by the combination of its CDR3 amino acid sequence and its V-gene family, and reads without a unique V-gene family were dropped. As a way to deal with suspected cross-contamination and a sequencing artifact, a later analysis dropped hundreds of nucleotide sequences that were highly shared and had low generation probability. In a later analysis, a clonal expansion index for each public chain was calculated from normalized within-repertoire ranks of inferred template counts. A later analysis computed generation probabilities with a VDJ recombination model fitted to out-of-frame rearrangements, and checked the results against IGoR. A later analysis scored TCR-TCR, TCR-HLA and TCR-CMV co-occurrence with hypergeometric tests, applying a repertoire-size bias correction to TCR pairs. In a later analysis, false discovery rates were estimated by permuting HLA or CMV assignments 20 times. A later analysis grouped co-occurring TCRs with DBSCAN, adding TCRdist sequence similarity when clustering within HLA-allele-positive subsets. For co-occurrence clustering, repertoires with fewer than 30,000 or more than 120,000 public chains were excluded, along with about five repertoires with anomalous nucleotide sharing. Drawn from immuneACCESS, this table holds only the in-frame rearrangements with V and J called that TCRdb kept. Clones are partly lost; checked studies trace under half to an unresolved V gene and leave the rest unexplained. Clonal size and the V and J genes are those of that table, whereas D and trimming came from the DNA. This sample lists about 200,000 clones; approximately 70% were detected once. The ten most abundant clones make up 2.6% of the sample.

Recombination linked TRBV9 to TRBJ2-5, with 11 bases in between that match TRBD1. This TCR was sampled from a man aged 35 to 55 in good health and CMV-seropositive. Sequencing was carried out using PBMCs. The CDR3 protein is CASSVRTGGLGETQYF. The base sequence is TGTGCCAGCAGCGTAAGGACAGGGGGCTTAGGAGAGACCCAGTACTTC.